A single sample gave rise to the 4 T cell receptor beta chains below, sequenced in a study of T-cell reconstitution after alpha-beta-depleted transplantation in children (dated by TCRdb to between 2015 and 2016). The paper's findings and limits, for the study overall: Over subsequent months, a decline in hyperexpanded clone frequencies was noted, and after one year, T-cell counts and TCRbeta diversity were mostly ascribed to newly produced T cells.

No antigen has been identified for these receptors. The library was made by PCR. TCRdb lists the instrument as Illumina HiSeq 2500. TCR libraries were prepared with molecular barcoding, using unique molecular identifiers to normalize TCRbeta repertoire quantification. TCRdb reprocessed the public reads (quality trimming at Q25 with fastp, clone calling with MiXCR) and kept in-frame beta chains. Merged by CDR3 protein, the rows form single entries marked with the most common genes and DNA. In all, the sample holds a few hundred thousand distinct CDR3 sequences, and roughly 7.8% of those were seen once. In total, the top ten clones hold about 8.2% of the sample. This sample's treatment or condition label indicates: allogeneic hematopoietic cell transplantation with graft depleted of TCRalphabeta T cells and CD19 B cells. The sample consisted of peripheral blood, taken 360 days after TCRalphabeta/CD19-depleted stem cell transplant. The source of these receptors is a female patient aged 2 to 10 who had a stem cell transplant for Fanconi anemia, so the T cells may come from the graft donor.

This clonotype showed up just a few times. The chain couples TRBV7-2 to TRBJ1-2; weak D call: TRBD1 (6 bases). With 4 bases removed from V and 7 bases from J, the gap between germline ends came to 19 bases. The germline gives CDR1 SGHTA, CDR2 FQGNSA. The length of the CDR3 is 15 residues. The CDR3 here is CASSSQGNNLGGYTF. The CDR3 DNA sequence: TGTGCCAGCAGCTCCCAGGGGAACAATTTAGGTGGCTACACCTTC.

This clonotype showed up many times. CDR3: CSARDGRTSGGVQETQYF. In nucleotides, the CDR3 is TGCAGTGCTAGAGATGGGAGAACTAGCGGGGGGGTACAAGAGACCCAGTACTTC. The chain employs TRBV20-1 and TRBJ2-5, with 13 bases matching TRBD2. The CDR3 has 18 residues. Looked up from germline, CDR1 is DFQATT and CDR2 is SNEGSKA (reference sequence). J was trimmed by 2 bases and V by 0 bases; bases with no gene match: 9.

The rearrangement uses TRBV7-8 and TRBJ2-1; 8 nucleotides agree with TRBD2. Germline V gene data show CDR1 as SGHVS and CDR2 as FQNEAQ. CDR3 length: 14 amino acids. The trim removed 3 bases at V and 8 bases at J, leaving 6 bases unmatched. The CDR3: CASSFEGLVYEQFF. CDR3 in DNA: TGTGCCAGCAGCTTTGAGGGACTAGTTTATGAGCAGTTCTTC.

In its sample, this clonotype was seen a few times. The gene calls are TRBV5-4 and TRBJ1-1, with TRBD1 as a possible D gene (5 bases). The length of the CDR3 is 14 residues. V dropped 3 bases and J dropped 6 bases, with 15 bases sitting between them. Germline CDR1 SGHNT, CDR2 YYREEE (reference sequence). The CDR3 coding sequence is TGTGCCAGCAGCTATGGGGGAGGACGGGCTGAAGCTTTCTTT. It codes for CASSYGGGRAEAFF.